The source of this TCR beta chain is a study of blood T cell repertoires in COVID-19. Study as a whole: Italy, Spain and the United States were the sources of the convalescent and acute COVID-19 samples.

Unmatched junction bases numbered 15, after V lost 6 bases and J lost 4 bases. Germline-derived CDR1 and CDR2 are ENHRY and SYGVKD. This CDR3 has 17 residues. Here immunoSEQ multiplex PCR was the method, and the copy in TCRdb shows in-frame clones only, minus some. The sample consists of almost 200,000 clones, roughly nine tenths of them appearing once. What was sequenced was peripheral blood. The rearrangement links TRBV10-3 to TRBJ2-5; 9 positions match TRBD1. This receptor was taken from a woman in her 70s with acute or convalescent COVID-19. The CDR3 nucleotides read TGTGCCATCAGCCCAAATCCGGGACAGGGCCGAGGAGAGACCCAGTACTTC. Protein: CAISPNPGQGRGETQYF.